This TCR beta chain was retrieved from a study of identical twins. Template switching added a universal primer binding site, and final cDNA carried unique molecular identifiers. TCRdb recomputed calls from the 5' RACE reads with MiXCR, one row per CDR3 protein. Of around 960,000 distinct CDR3 sequences in the sample, approximately 13% were seen once. From germline, CDR1 is SGHDT and CDR2 YYEEEE. Germline trimming cut 0 bases from V and 2 bases from J; bases unmatched to any gene: 8. There are 17 residues in the CDR3. The data also belong to a second study, concerning yellow fever vaccine responses in identical twins.

The origin of this receptor is a woman aged 18 to 35 in good health. J is TRBJ2-1 and V is TRBV5-6, with 7 positions matching TRBD2. The sequencing sample was made of PBMCs. The CDR3 sequence: CASSLDWRDYAYNEQFF. DNA of the CDR3: TGTGCCAGCAGCTTGGATTGGCGGGACTACGCCTACAATGAGCAGTTCTTC.